The present TCR beta chain was sequenced within a study of blood T cell repertoires in COVID-19. Study at large: Acute-phase and convalescent COVID-19 samples originated in the United States, Italy and Spain. In each case, the material was cDNA or gDNA derived from T cells, B-cell-depleted T cells, or PBMCs.

Participant age was about 18 to 89 years, and participants resided in approximately 24 US areas. What the recovered Cohort 3 donors had was two negative PCRs, clearance, or symptom resolution. Sequencing was performed with immunoSEQ multiplex PCR; in TCRdb, only in-frame clones are kept and a portion is missing. Among 250,000 to 350,000 clones listed, 80% to 90% were seen once. The ends lost 4 bases at V and 0 bases at J; junction bases unmatched: 0. Per the germline V gene, CDR1 is MDHEN and CDR2 is SYDVKM. The CDR3 spans 15 residues. This sequence joins TRBV28 and TRBJ2-6, with TRBD1 matching 7 bases. The sample taken for sequencing was PBMCs or T cells enriched from blood (not recorded which). This TCR came from a woman aged 25 to 39 who had recovered from COVID-19. CDR3 DNA sequence: TGTGCCAGCAGTTCAGGGGGCTCTGGGGCCAACGTCCTGACTTTC. This gives the protein CASSSGGSGANVLTF.